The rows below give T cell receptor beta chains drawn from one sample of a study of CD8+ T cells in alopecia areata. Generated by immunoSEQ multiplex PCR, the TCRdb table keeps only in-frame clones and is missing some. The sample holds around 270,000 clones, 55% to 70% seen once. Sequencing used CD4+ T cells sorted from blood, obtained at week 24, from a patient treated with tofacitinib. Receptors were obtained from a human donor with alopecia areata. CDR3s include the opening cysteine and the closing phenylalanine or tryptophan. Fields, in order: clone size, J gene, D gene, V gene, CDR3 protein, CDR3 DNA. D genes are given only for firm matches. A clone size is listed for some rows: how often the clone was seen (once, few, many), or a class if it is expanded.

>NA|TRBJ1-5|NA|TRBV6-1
CASSMAGWNQPQHF
TGTGCCAGCAGCATGGCTGGGTGGAATCAGCCCCAGCATTTT
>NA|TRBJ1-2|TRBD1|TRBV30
CAWSEVGQARLGYTF
TGTGCCTGGAGTGAAGTAGGACAGGCCCGTCTTGGCTACACCTTC
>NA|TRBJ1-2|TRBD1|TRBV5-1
CASSPSTGGGGYTF
TGCGCCAGCAGCCCCTCGACAGGGGGCGGTGGCTACACCTTC
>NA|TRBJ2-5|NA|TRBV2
CASSEQGGQETQYF
TGTGCCAGCAGTGAACAGGGGGGCCAAGAGACCCAGTACTTC
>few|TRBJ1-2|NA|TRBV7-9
CASSLGFSGTNYGYTF
TGTGCCAGCAGCTTAGGATTTTCGGGGACGAACTATGGCTACACCTTC
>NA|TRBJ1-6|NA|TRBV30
CAWSVERYDSPLHF
TGTGCCTGGAGTGTCGAACGGTACGATTCACCCCTCCACTTT
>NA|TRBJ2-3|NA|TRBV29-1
CSVAPTGTSTDTQYF
TGCAGCGTTGCTCCTACAGGGACTAGCACAGATACGCAGTATTTT
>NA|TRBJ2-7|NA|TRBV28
CASSLQGQNYEQYF
TGTGCCAGCAGTTTACAGGGTCAAAACTACGAGCAGTACTTC
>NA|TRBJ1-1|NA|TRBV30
CALGDTEAFF
TGTGCCCTGGGGGACACTGAAGCTTTCTTT
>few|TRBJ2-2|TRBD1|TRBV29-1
CSGQGLDTGELFF
TGCAGCGGACAGGGCCTAGACACCGGGGAGCTGTTTTTT